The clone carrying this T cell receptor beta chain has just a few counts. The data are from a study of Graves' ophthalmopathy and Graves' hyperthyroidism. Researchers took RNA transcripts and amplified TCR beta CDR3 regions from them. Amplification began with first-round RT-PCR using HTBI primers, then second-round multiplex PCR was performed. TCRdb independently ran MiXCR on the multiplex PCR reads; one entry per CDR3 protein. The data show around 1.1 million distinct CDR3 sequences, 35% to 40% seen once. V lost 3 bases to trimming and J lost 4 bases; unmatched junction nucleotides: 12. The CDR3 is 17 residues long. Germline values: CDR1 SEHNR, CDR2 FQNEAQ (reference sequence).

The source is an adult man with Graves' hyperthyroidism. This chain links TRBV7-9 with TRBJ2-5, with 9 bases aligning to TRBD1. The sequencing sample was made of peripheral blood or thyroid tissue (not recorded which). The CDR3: CASSLGQGRGTGETQYF. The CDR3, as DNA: TGTGCCAGCAGCTTGGGACAGGGTAGGGGAACCGGAGAGACCCAGTACTTC.